This entry lists 8 T cell receptor beta chains sequenced from one sample in a study of blood T cell repertoires in COVID-19. Clones were read by immunoSEQ multiplex PCR, and TCRdb kept only the in-frame ones, dropping some. Seen here are 220,000 or so clones, about 81% observed once, and the top ten hold over 7%. The sequencing input was peripheral blood. These receptors all come from a woman of 80 years or more with COVID-19, enrolled during active disease.

This chain uses TRBV11-2 with TRBJ2-7, with 11 bases lining up with TRBD2. With 10 bases clipped from V and 3 bases from J, the junction kept 5 bases outside the gene matches. The CDR3 extends over 13 amino acids. Germline V gives CDR1 SGHAT, CDR2 FQNNGV. In DNA form, the CDR3 reads TGTGCCACCGCGACTAGCGGGAACTACGAGCAGTACTTC. This gives the protein CATATSGNYEQYF. The whole variable domain, filled in from reference TRBV11-2 and TRBJ2-7, reads EAGVAQSPRYKIIEKRQSVAFWCNPISGHATLYWYQQILGQGPKLLIQFQNNGVVDDSQLPKDRFSAERLKGVDSTLKIQPAKLEDSAVYLCATATSGNYEQYFGPGTRLTVT.

V is TRBV3-1 (or the pseudogene TRBV3-2) and J is TRBJ1-2; D not resolved. This CDR3 is built from 14 residues. V lost 1 base and J 4 bases, leaving 10 bases between the germline ends. Looked up from germline, CDR1 is LGHDT and CDR2 is YNNKEL (reference sequence). CDR3 in DNA: TGTGCCAGCAGCCAAGTGCTGGGAGGCTATGGCTACACCTTC. It encodes CASSQVLGGYGYTF.

The chain is built from TRBV6-1 and TRBJ2-6; a possible D gene is TRBD2 (6 bases). V lost 2 bases to trimming and J lost 0 bases, with 17 bases between them. The CDR3 extends over 19 amino acids. Germline V gives CDR1 MNHNS, CDR2 SASEGT. The CDR3 is CASSESRGDFVSGANVLTF. The CDR3 coding sequence is TGTGCCAGCAGTGAATCTCGCGGGGACTTCGTCTCTGGGGCCAACGTCCTGACTTTC.

The V gene is TRBV7-9, the J gene TRBJ1-1, with a tentative D call TRBD1 (6 bases). Germline CDR1 SEHNR, CDR2 FQNEAQ (reference sequence). The germline V and J ends were trimmed by 5 bases and 0 bases, with 10 bases remaining between them. The CDR3 contains 14 residues. CDR3 DNA: TGTGCCAGCAGCCCCGGGACAATGAACACTGAAGCTTTCTTT. It is translated as CASSPGTMNTEAFF.

The table lists this clone with a few counts. The rearrangement uses TRBV11-3 and TRBJ2-7; TRBD2 aligns across 8 bases. V lost 5 bases to trimming and J lost 4 bases; unmatched junction nucleotides: 7. Germline V gives CDR1 SGHNT, CDR2 YENEEA. This CDR3 contains 14 residues. In nucleotides, the CDR3 is TGTGCCAGCAGCCCAAGCGGGAGCGGGTACGAGCAGTACTTC. Translating gives CASSPSGSGYEQYF.

This clone came up once. The V gene is TRBV28, the J gene TRBJ1-2, with a weak D call TRBD1 (6 bases). Deletions cut 10 bases from V and 7 bases from J, with 10 bases between. CDR1 and CDR2 (germline): MDHEN, SYDVKM. This CDR3 has 10 residues. The CDR3 bases are TGTGCCACAGGGGTCGGTGGCTACACCTTC. Translating it yields CATGVGGYTF.

J is TRBJ1-6 and V is TRBV30; D may be TRBD1 (5 bases). CDR3 length: 13 residues. V was trimmed by 3 bases and J by 10 bases, leaving 13 bases between them. Germline CDR1 GTSNPN, CDR2 SVGIG (reference sequence). CDR3 sequence: CAWSIWGESPLHF. The CDR3 DNA follows: TGTGCCTGGAGCATTTGGGGGGAATCACCCCTCCACTTT.

V gene TRBV4-3 combines with J gene TRBJ2-2; 12 positions agree with TRBD2. The CDR3 runs 18 residues. Germline trimming cut 4 bases from V and 5 bases from J; bases unmatched to any gene: 11. The germline V gene has CDR1 LGHNA and CDR2 YSLEER. In nucleotides, the CDR3 is TGCGCCAGCAGCCGAGGACTAGCGGGAACAAAAGAGACCGGGGAGCTGTTTTTT. It translates to CASSRGLAGTKETGELFF.